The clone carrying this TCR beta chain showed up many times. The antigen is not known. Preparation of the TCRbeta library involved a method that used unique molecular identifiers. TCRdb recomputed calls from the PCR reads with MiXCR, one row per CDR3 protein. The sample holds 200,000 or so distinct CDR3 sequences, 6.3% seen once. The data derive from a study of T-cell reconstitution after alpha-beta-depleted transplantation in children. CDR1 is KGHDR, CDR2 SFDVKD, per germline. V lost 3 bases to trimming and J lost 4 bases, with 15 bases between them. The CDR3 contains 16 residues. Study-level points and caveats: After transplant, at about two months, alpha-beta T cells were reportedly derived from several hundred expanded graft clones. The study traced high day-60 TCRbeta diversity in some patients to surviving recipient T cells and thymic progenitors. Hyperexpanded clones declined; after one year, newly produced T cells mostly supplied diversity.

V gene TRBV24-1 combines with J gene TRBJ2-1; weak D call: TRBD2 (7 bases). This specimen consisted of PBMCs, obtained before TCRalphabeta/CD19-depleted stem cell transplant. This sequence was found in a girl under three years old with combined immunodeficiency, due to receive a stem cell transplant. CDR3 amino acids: CATSDAPGGGYNEQFF. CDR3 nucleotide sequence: TGTGCCACCAGTGATGCTCCGGGGGGCGGGTACAATGAGCAGTTCTTC.